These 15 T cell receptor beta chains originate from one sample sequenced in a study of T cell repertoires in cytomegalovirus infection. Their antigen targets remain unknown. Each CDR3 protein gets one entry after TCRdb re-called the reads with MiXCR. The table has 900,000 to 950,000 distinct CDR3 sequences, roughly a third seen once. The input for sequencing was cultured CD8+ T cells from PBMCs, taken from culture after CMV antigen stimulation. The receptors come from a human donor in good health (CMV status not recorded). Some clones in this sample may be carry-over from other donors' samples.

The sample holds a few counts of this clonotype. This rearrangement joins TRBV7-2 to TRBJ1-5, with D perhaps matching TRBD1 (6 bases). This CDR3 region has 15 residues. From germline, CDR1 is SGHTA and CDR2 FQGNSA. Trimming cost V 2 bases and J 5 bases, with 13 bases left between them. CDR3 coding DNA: TGTGCCAGCAGCTTAAGGGGGGGACGGGATCAGCCCCAGCATTTT. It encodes CASSLRGGRDQPQHF.

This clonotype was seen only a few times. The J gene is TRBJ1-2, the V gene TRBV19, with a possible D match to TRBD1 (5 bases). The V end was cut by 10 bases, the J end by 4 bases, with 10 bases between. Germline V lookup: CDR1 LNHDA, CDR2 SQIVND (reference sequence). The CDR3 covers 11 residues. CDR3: CAIRQIYGYTF. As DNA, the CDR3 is TGTGCCATTCGACAGATCTATGGCTACACCTTC.

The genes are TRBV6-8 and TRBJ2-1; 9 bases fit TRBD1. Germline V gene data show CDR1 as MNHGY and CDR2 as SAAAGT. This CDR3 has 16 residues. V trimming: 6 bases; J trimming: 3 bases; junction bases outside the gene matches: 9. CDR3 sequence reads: CASRRRDRGFYNEQFF. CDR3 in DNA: TGTGCCAGCAGGAGGAGAGACAGGGGGTTCTACAATGAGCAGTTCTTC.

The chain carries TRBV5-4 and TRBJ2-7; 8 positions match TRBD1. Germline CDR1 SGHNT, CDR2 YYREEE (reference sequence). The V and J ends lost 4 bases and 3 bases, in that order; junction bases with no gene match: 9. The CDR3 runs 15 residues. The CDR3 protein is CASSGETGARYEQYF. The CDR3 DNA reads TGTGCCAGCAGCGGTGAGACAGGGGCCCGCTACGAGCAGTACTTC. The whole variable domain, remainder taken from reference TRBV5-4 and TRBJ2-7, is ETGVTQSPTHLIKTRGQQVTLRCSSQSGHNTVSWYQQALGQGPQFIFQYYREEENGRGNFPPRFSGLQFPNYSSELNVNALELDDSALYLCASSGETGARYEQYFGPGTRLTVT.

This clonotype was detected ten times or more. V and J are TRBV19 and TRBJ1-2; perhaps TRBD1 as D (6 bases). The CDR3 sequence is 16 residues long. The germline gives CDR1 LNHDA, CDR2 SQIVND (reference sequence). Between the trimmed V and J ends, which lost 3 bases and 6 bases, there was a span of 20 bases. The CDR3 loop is CASSIWASRDMDGYTF. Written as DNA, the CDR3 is TGTGCCAGTAGTATTTGGGCGTCCCGGGACATGGATGGCTACACCTTC.

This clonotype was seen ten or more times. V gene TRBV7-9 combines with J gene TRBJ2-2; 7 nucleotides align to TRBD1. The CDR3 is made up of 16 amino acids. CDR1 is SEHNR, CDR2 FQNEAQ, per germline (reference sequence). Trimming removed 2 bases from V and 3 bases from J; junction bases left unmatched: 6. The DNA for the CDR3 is TGTGCCAGCAGCTTAACGGGACAGCCTTACACCGGGGAGCTGTTTTTT. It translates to CASSLTGQPYTGELFF.

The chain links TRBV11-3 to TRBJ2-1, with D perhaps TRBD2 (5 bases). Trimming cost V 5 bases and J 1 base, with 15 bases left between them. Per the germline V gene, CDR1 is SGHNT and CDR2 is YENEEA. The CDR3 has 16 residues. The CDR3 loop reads CASSEEADPSYNEQFF. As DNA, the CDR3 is TGTGCCAGCAGCGAAGAAGCGGACCCTTCCTACAATGAGCAGTTCTTC.

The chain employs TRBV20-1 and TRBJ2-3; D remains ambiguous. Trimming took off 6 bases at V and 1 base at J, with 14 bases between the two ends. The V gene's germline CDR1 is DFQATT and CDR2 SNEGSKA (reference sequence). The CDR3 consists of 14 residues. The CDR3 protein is CSAPQKRRTDTQYF. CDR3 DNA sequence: TGCAGTGCCCCACAAAAGCGCCGCACAGATACGCAGTATTTT.

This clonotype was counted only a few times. In nucleotides, the CDR3 is TGCGCCAGCAGCTGGACAGTATCCTACGAGCAGTACTTC. It is translated as CASSWTVSYEQYF. The chain links TRBV5-1 to TRBJ2-7; D possibly corresponds to TRBD1 (6 bases). The germline V gene has CDR1 SGHRS and CDR2 YFSETQ. The CDR3 is 13 amino acids. Between the trimmed V and J ends, which lost 3 bases and 1 base, there was a span of 8 bases.

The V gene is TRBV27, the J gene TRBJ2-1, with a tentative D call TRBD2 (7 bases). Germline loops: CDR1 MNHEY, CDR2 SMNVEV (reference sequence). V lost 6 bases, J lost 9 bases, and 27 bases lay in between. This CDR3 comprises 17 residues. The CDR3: CASRPTGGGGRALEQFF. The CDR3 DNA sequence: TGTGCCAGCAGGCCCACGGGGGGCGGGGGCCGGGCACTTGAGCAGTTCTTC.

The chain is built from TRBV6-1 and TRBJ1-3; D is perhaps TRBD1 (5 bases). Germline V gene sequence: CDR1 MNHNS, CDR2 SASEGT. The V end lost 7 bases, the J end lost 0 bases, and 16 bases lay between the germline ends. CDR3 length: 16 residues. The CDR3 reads CASTSSGGPSGNTIYF. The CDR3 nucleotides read TGTGCCAGCACTTCCTCGGGGGGACCCTCTGGAAACACCATATATTTT.

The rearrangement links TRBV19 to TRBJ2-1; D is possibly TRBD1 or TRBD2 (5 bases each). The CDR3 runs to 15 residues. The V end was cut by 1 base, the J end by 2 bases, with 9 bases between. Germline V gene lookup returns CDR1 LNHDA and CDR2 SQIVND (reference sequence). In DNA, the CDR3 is TGTGCCAGTAGTATAGGGTCGGGGCCCTACAATGAGCAGTTCTTC. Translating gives CASSIGSGPYNEQFF.

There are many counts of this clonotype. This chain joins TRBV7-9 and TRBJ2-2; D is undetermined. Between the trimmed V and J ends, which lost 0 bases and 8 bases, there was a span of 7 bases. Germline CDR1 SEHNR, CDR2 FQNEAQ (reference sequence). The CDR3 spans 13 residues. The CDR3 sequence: CASSLARPGELFF. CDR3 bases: TGTGCCAGCAGCTTAGCGCGACCTGGGGAGCTGTTTTTT.

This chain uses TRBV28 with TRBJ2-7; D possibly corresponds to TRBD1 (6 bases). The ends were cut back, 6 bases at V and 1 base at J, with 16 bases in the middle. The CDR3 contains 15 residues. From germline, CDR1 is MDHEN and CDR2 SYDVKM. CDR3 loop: CASSPDSVASYEQYV. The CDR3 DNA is TGTGCCAGCAGCCCGGACAGTGTAGCGTCCTACGAGCAGTACGTC.

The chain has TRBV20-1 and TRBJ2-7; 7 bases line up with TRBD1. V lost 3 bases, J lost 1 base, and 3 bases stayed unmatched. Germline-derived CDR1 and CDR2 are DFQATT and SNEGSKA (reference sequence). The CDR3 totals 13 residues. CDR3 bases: TGCAGTGCTAGCGGGGACAGTTCCTACGAGCAGTACTTC. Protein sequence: CSASGDSSYEQYF.